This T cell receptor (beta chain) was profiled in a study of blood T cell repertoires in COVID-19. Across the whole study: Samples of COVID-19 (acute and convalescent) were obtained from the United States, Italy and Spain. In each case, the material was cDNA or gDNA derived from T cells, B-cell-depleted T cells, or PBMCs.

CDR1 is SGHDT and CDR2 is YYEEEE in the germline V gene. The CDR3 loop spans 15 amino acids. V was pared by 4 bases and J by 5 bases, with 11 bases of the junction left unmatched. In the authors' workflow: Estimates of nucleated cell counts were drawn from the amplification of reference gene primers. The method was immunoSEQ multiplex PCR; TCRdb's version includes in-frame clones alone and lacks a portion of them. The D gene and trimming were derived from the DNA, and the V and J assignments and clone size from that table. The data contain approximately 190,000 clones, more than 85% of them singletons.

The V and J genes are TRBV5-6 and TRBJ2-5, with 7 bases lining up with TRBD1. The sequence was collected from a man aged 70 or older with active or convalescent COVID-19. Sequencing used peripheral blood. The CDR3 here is CASSGTGVSVETQYF. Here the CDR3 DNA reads TGTGCCAGCAGCGGTACAGGGGTTAGTGTGGAGACCCAGTACTTC.